This T cell receptor beta chain comes out of a study of cytomegalovirus exposure and HLA in healthy donors. In the study overall: In an early release, HLA-typed donors contributed tens of millions of unique TCR sequences. Regarding the study as a whole: The listing of 150 to 200 TCR beta chains classed them as cytomegalovirus-associated.

Amplification used 60 Vbeta primers and 13 Jbeta primers. Only in-frame clones appear in the TCRdb table, and some are missing; sequencing was by immunoSEQ multiplex PCR. The sample consists of 150,000 to 200,000 clones, approximately 71% of them appearing once. The CDR3 is 15 residues long. The germline V gene encodes CDR1 SGHVS and CDR2 FQNEAQ. J gave up 8 bases and V 5 bases, and 14 bases lay outside the gene matches. Worth noting for this clone: The antigen remains undetermined.

The TCR originated in a male donor in good health and CMV-seronegative. Material: PBMCs. The chain carries TRBV7-8 and TRBJ1-2; TRBD1 agrees at 7 bases. CDR3 nucleotide sequence: TGTGCCAGCAGCCCGCAAACTGGGACAGCATTGGGCTACACCTTC. Its protein product is CASSPQTGTALGYTF.